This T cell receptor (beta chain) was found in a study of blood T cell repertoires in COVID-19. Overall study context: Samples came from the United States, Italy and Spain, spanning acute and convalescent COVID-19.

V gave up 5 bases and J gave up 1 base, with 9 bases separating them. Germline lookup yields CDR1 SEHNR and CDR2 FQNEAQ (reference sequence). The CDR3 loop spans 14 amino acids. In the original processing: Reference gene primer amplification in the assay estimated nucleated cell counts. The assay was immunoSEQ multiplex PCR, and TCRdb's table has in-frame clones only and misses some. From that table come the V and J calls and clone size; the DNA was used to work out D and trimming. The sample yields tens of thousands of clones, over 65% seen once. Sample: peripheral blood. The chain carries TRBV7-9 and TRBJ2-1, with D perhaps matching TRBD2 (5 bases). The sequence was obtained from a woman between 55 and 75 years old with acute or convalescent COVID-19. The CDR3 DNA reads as TGTGCCAGCAGCCCCGGGGAATCCTACAATGAGCAGTTCTTC. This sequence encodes CASSPGESYNEQFF.